The rows below give T cell receptor beta chains drawn from one sample of a study of T cells after yellow fever vaccination. In TCRdb, the 5' RACE reads were re-called with MiXCR into one record per CDR3 protein. This sample yields a few hundred thousand distinct CDR3 sequences, of which about 9.9% are seen a single time; 15% to 20% belongs to the top ten. The source was PBMCs, collected on the day of the first yellow fever vaccination. These receptors were collected from a man between 18 and 35 years old who received the YFV17D yellow fever vaccine. Each CDR3 is given with its conserved first and last residue. D genes are given only for firm matches. The listing skips clone size in some rows; elsewhere it reads once, few, many or a size class.

v_gene	d_gene	abundance	j_gene	CDR3aa	CDR3nt
TRBV7-9	TRBD2	NA	TRBJ2-1	CASSHRLAGGPGYEQFF	TGTGCCAGCAGCCATCGACTAGCGGGGGGGCCGGGCTATGAGCAGTTCTTC
TRBV5-6	TRBD1	many	TRBJ1-6	CASSFAGRGSPLHF	TGTGCCAGCAGCTTCGCAGGCAGGGGGTCACCCCTCCACTTT
TRBV7-9	NA	many	TRBJ2-7	CASSSGTQEQYF	TGTGCCAGCAGCTCCGGGACACAGGAGCAGTACTTC
TRBV11-2	NA	few	TRBJ2-3	CASSFGEPTDTQYF	TGTGCCAGCAGCTTTGGGGAGCCCACAGATACGCAGTATTTT
TRBV7-3	NA	NA	TRBJ2-1	CASRPPADPRNEQFF	TGTGCCAGCAGGCCTCCCGCGGACCCCCGAAATGAGCAGTTCTTC
TRBV5-1	TRBD2	NA	TRBJ2-5	CASSLELAGGPETQYF	TGCGCCAGCAGCTTGGAACTAGCGGGGGGGCCAGAGACCCAGTACTTC
TRBV20-1	TRBD2	NA	TRBJ2-7	CSARASGGYPYEQYF	TGCAGTGCTAGAGCTAGCGGGGGCTATCCCTACGAGCAGTACTTC
TRBV7-6	TRBD1	few	TRBJ1-6	CASSLVPRQGLSSYNSPLHF	TGTGCCAGCAGCTTAGTCCCAAGACAGGGACTTAGCTCCTATAATTCACCCCTCCACTTT
TRBV7-2	NA	many	TRBJ1-1	CASSFTGRKSIMNTEAFF	TGTGCCAGCAGCTTCACAGGGCGCAAATCCATCATGAACACTGAAGCTTTCTTT
TRBV6-1	NA	NA	TRBJ2-2	CASIRLASKNTGELFF	TGTGCCAGCATACGGTTGGCTAGTAAGAACACCGGGGAGCTGTTTTTT
TRBV5-4	NA	NA	TRBJ2-1	CASSSIPSSYNEQFF	TGTGCCAGCAGCTCAATACCGAGCTCCTACAATGAGCAGTTCTTC